This TCR beta chain was obtained from a study of cytomegalovirus exposure and HLA in healthy donors. Points from the study as a whole: A classifier reportedly called cytomegalovirus status with high sensitivity and specificity. Listed as cytomegalovirus-associated were 150 or so TCR beta chains.

This clone was seen a few times. Its target is unknown. V lost 0 bases to trimming and J lost 4 bases, with 13 bases between them. This CDR3 region has 16 residues. The germline V gene has CDR1 MNHEY and CDR2 SVGAGI. PCR primers comprised 60 Vbeta and 13 Jbeta primers. In the original processing: About 10 million shared chains were among the roughly 80 million unique TCR beta chains that a later analysis counted. Method: immunoSEQ multiplex PCR; TCRdb's copy keeps in-frame clones and lacks some. The V and J calls and clone size come from that table; D and trimming were worked out from the DNA. Of about 150,000 clones in the sample, 79% were seen once.

Sequencing input: PBMCs. This clonotype was obtained from a human donor in good health. The gene calls are TRBV6-5 and TRBJ2-4, with D possibly TRBD2 on 6 matching bases. CDR3 protein: CASSYSEDYRKNIQYF. The DNA for the CDR3 is TGTGCCAGCAGTTACTCCGAGGACTATCGAAAAAACATTCAGTACTTC.